The rows below give T cell receptor beta chains drawn from one sample of a study of OX40 agonist ivuxolimab in advanced cancers. Measured with immunoSEQ multiplex PCR; TCRdb has only the in-frame clones, and not every one. Of 42,000 or so clones in the sample, 75% to 90% are singletons; the top ten hold 4% to 5%. The sequences come from CD4+ or CD8+ T cells sorted from blood, collected in a trial of the OX40 agonist ivuxolimab. These receptors all come from an adult with an advanced solid tumor such as melanoma, head and neck, liver or kidney cancer. The CDR3 runs from the conserved cysteine through the conserved F or W. D genes are given only for firm matches. Size is omitted from some rows. Given values are once, few, many or a class for expanded clones.

D gene	V gene	clone size	J gene	CDR3 protein	CDR3 DNA
-	TRBV5-8	-	TRBJ1-1	CASSQTGQDTEAFF	TGTGCCAGCAGTCAAACAGGGCAGGACACTGAAGCTTTCTTT
-	TRBV28	once	TRBJ2-7	CASSPHQEGAEQYF	TGTGCCAGCAGTCCTCACCAGGAAGGGGCCGAGCAGTACTTC
TRBD2	TRBV27	-	TRBJ2-5	CASSLGGGAETQYF	TGTGCCAGCAGTTTAGGCGGGGGAGCGGAGACCCAGTACTTC
TRBD1	TRBV5-4	-	TRBJ2-1	CASSFGTANEQFF	TGTGCCAGCAGCTTCGGGACAGCGAATGAGCAGTTCTTC
-	TRBV7-6	-	TRBJ2-7	CASSRGPKSYEQYF	TGTGCCAGCAGCCGGGGACCGAAATCCTACGAGCAGTACTTC
-	TRBV30	-	TRBJ1-2	CALNLDRPYGYTF	TGTGCCCTTAACCTCGACAGGCCCTATGGCTACACCTTC
TRBD1	TRBV30	-	TRBJ1-6	CAWSIDRGHSPLHF	TGTGCCTGGAGCATCGACAGGGGGCATTCACCCCTCCACTTT
TRBD1	TRBV19	few	TRBJ1-5	CASSEGALFQPQHF	TGTGCCAGTAGTGAGGGGGCCCTGTTTCAGCCCCAGCATTTT
TRBD1	TRBV6-1	once	TRBJ2-1	CASSEDAGGGVLEQFF	TGTGCCAGCAGTGAAGATGCAGGGGGCGGGGTTCTTGAGCAGTTCTTC
TRBD2	TRBV5-1	-	TRBJ2-1	CASSLGGTSGSLNEQFF	TGCGCCAGCAGCTTGGGCGGGACTAGCGGGAGTTTGAATGAGCAGTTCTTC
-	TRBV11-2	-	TRBJ1-4	CASSLNEKLFF	TGTGCCAGCAGCTTGAATGAAAAACTGTTTTTT
TRBD1	TRBV29-1	-	TRBJ1-4	CSVKTGDEKLFF	TGCAGCGTCAAGACAGGGGATGAAAAACTGTTTTTT
-	TRBV11-3	once	TRBJ2-1	CASSLRGGNNEQFF	TGTGCCAGCAGCTTAAGAGGGGGGAACAATGAGCAGTTCTTC
TRBD2	TRBV7-2	-	TRBJ2-2	CASSLSSGGHTGELFF	TGTGCCAGCAGCTTAAGTAGCGGGGGACACACCGGGGAGCTGTTTTTT
-	TRBV29-1	once	TRBJ2-7	CSVVRSYEQYF	TGCAGCGTTGTGAGGAGCTACGAGCAGTACTTC
-	TRBV28	once	TRBJ1-5	CASSSILNRNQPQHF	TGTGCCAGCAGTTCAATTCTTAATCGGAATCAGCCCCAGCATTTT
-	TRBV5-5	-	TRBJ1-3	CASSQGQMISGNTIYF	TGTGCCAGCAGCCAAGGACAGATGATCTCTGGAAACACCATATATTTT
-	TRBV28	-	TRBJ1-4	CASRTAGEKLFF	TGTGCCAGCCGGACAGCCGGAGAAAAACTGTTTTTT
TRBD2	TRBV7-9	once	TRBJ2-3	CASSLGLAGGSDTQYF	TGTGCCAGCAGCCTGGGACTAGCGGGAGGTTCAGATACGCAGTATTTT
-	TRBV6-1	-	TRBJ1-5	CASSEALQPQHF	TGTGCCAGCAGTGAAGCGCTTCAGCCCCAGCATTTT
-	TRBV30	-	TRBJ2-7	CAWLPGSASEQYF	TGTGCCTGGCTACCAGGGTCGGCCAGCGAGCAGTACTTC
TRBD1	TRBV29-1	-	TRBJ2-4	CSVQDRGRNKNIQYF	TGCAGCGTTCAAGACAGGGGACGAAACAAAAACATTCAGTACTTC
TRBD1	TRBV6-1	-	TRBJ2-1	CASSEQGVEQFF	TGTGCCAGCAGTGAACAGGGGGTCGAGCAGTTCTTC
-	TRBV27	once	TRBJ2-3	CASSVGGTADTQYF	TGTGCCAGCAGTGTTGGGGGGACCGCAGATACGCAGTATTTT
TRBD1	TRBV28	-	TRBJ1-5	CASSFSGQGNQPQHF	TGTGCCAGCAGTTTTTCGGGACAGGGAAATCAGCCCCAGCATTTT
TRBD2	TRBV2	-	TRBJ2-7	CASSEEWAGGGQYF	TGTGCCAGCAGTGAAGAATGGGCGGGAGGCGGGCAGTACTTC
-	TRBV5-4	-	TRBJ2-7	CASSSAGRNYEQYF	TGTGCCAGCAGCTCGGCCGGACGAAACTACGAGCAGTACTTC
-	TRBV11-2	-	TRBJ1-5	CASSLYGQSNQPQHF	TGTGCCAGCAGCTTATATGGACAGAGCAATCAGCCCCAGCATTTT
TRBD1	TRBV28	-	TRBJ1-5	CASSGPRGGVRDQPQHF	TGTGCCAGCAGTGGACCCAGGGGGGGGGTGAGGGATCAGCCCCAGCATTTT
TRBD1	TRBV6-1	few	TRBJ1-2	CASRRTGGRRGYTF	TGTGCCAGCAGGAGGACAGGGGGAAGGAGGGGCTACACCTTC
-	TRBV5-1	-	TRBJ2-2	CASSFWADGGGELFF	TGCGCCAGCAGCTTCTGGGCCGACGGAGGCGGGGAGCTGTTTTTT
TRBD2	TRBV7-6	-	TRBJ2-3	CASRPVAGGPDTQYF	TGTGCCAGCAGACCCGTAGCGGGAGGGCCTGATACGCAGTATTTT
TRBD2	TRBV7-2	-	TRBJ2-3	CASSLHSGGAGSTDTQYF	TGTGCCAGCAGCTTACACTCCGGGGGGGCCGGGAGCACAGATACGCAGTATTTT
-	TRBV2	-	TRBJ1-2	CASSGQRGYTF	TGTGCCAGCAGTGGACAAAGAGGCTACACCTTC
-	TRBV6-1	-	TRBJ1-1	CASSRTVNTEAFF	TGTGCCAGCAGCAGAACCGTTAACACTGAAGCTTTCTTT
-	TRBV5-4	-	TRBJ1-6	CASSPASRVDSPLHF	TGTGCCAGCAGCCCCGCGAGCAGGGTGGATTCACCCCTCCACTTT
TRBD2	TRBV10-3	-	TRBJ2-1	CAISELAGGHYNEQFF	TGTGCCATCAGTGAGTTAGCGGGAGGCCACTACAATGAGCAGTTCTTC
-	TRBV2	-	TRBJ1-1	CASSPAVEAFF	TGTGCCAGCAGCCCAGCAGTTGAAGCTTTCTTT
TRBD1	TRBV6-5	once	TRBJ1-4	CASSRQGNEKLFF	TGTGCCAGCAGTCGACAGGGGAATGAAAAACTGTTTTTT
-	TRBV2	-	TRBJ2-7	CASRGGLTYEQYF	TGTGCCAGCAGGGGTGGACTAACATACGAGCAGTACTTC
-	TRBV7-3	-	TRBJ2-1	CASSRDRSSYNEQFF	TGTGCCAGCAGCCGAGACAGAAGCTCCTACAATGAGCAGTTCTTC
-	TRBV4-1	-	TRBJ2-1	CASSQERRFAGGSYNEQFF	TGCGCCAGCAGCCAAGAAAGGCGATTTGCAGGGGGGTCCTACAATGAGCAGTTCTTC
TRBD2	TRBV18	-	TRBJ2-1	CASSKGTSGLGASSYNEQFF	TGTGCCAGCTCAAAAGGGACTAGCGGCCTTGGTGCGAGCTCCTACAATGAGCAGTTCTTC